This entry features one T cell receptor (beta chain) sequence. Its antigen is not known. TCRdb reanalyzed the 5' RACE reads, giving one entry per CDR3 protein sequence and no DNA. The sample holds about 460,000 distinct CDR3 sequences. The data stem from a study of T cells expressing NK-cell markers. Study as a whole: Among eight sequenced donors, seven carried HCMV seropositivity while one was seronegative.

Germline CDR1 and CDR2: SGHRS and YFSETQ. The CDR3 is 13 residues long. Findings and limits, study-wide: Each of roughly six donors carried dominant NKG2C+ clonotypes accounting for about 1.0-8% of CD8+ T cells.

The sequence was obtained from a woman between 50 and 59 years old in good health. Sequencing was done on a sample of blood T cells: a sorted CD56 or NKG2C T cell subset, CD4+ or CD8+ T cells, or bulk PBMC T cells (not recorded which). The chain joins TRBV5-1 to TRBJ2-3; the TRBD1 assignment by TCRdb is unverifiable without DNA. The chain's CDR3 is CASRGHPADTQYF.